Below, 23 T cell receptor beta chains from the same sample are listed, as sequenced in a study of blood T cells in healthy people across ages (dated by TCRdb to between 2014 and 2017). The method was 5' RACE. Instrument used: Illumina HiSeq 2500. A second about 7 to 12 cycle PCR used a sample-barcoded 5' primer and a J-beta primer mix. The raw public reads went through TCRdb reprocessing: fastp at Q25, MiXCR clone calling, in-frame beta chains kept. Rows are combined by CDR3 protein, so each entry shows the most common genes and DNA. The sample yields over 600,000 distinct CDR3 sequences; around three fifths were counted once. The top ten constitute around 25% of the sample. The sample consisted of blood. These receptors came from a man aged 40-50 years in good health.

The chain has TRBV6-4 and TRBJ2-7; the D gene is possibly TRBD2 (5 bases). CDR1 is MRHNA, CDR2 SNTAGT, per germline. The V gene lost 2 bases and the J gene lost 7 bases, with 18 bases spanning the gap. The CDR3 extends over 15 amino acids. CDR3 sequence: CASSDGSGGNNEQYF. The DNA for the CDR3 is TGTGCCAGCAGTGACGGCAGCGGAGGAAACAATGAGCAGTACTTC.

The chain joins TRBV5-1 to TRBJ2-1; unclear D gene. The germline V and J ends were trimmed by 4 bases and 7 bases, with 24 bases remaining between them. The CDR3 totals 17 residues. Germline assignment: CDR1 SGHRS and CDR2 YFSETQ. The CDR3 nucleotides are TGCGCCAGCAGCGTGGGAACTATTTCTCCCTTGGGGAATGAGCAGTTCTTC. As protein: CASSVGTISPLGNEQFF.

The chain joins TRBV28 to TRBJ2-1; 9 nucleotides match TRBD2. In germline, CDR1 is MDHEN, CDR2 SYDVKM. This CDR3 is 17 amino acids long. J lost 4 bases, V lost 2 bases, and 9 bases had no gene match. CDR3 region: CASSLERGLAGYNEQFF. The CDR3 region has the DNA TGTGCCAGCAGTTTAGAGAGGGGGCTAGCGGGATACAATGAGCAGTTCTTC.

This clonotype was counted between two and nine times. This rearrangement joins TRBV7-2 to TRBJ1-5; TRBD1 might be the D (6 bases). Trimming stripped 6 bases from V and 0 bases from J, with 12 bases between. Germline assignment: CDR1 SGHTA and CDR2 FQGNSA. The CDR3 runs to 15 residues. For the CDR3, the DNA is TGTGCCAGCAGTCTGGACAGAGGTAGCAATCAGCCCCAGCATTTT. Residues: CASSLDRGSNQPQHF.

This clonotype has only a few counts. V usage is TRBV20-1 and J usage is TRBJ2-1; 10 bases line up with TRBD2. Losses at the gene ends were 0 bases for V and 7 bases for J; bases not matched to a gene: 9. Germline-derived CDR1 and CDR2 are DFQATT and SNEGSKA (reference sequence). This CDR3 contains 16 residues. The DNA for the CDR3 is TGCAGTGCTAGAGACCCGAGCGGGGGGGCGGGGAATGAGCAGTTCTTC. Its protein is CSARDPSGGAGNEQFF.

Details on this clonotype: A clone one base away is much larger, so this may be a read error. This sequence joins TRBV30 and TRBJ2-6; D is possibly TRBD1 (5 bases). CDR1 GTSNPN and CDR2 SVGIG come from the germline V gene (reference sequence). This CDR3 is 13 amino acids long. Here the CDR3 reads CAWSVGGANGLTF. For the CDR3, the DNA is TGTGCCTGGAGTGTAGGTGGGGCCAACGGCCTGACTTTC.

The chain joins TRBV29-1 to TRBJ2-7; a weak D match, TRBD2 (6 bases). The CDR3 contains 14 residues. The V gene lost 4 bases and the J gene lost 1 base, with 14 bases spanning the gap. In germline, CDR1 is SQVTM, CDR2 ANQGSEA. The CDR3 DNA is TGCAGCGTTGGGGGGTACGGGAGTTCCTACGAGCAGTACTTC. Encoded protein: CSVGGYGSSYEQYF.

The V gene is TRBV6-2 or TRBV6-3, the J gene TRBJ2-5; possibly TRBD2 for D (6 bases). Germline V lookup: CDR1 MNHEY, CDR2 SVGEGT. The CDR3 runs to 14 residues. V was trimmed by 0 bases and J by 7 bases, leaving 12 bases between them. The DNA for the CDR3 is TGTGCCAGCAGTTACTCTCGGGACTCGTGGACCCAGTACTTC. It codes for CASSYSRDSWTQYF.

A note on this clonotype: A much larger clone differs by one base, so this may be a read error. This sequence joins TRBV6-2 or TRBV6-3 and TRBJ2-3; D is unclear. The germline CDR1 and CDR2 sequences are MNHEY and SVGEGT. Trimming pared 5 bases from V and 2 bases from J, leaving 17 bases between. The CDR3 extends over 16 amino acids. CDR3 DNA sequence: TGTGCCAGCAGTAGCCGCGAACTGGGTCACACAGATACGCAGTATTTT. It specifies CASSSRELGHTDTQYF.

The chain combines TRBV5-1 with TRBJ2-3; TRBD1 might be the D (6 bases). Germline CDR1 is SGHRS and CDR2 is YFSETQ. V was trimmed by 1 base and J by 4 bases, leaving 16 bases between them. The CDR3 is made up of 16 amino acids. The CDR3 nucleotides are TGCGCCAGCAGCTTGAGTCGACAGGTCGGGGCAGATACGCAGTATTTT. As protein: CASSLSRQVGADTQYF.

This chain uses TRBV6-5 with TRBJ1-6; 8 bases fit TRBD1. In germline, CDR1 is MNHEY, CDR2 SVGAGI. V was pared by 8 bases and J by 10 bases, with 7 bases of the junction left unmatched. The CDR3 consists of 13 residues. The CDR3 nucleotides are TGTGCCAGCGGATACAGGGGGTCATCACCCCTCCACTTT. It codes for CASGYRGSSPLHF.

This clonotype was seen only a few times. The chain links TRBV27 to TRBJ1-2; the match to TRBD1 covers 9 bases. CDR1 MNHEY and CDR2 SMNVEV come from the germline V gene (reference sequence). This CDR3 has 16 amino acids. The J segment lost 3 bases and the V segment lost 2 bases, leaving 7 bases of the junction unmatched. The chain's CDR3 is CASSLTKTGGYYGYTF. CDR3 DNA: TGTGCCAGCAGTTTAACAAAGACAGGGGGATACTATGGCTACACCTTC.

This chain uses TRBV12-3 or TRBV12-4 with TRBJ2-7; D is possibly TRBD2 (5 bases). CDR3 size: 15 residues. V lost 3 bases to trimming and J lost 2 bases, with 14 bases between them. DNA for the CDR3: TGTGCCAGCAGTTTGGGAGAAGACGGTCCCTACGAGCAGTACTTC. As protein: CASSLGEDGPYEQYF.

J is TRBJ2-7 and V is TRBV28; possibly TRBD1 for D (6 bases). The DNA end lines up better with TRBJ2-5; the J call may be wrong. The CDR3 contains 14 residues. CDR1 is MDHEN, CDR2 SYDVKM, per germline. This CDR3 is CASASTGGAETQYF. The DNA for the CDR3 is TGTGCCAGCGCCTCGACAGGTGGGGCTGAGACCCAGTACTTC.

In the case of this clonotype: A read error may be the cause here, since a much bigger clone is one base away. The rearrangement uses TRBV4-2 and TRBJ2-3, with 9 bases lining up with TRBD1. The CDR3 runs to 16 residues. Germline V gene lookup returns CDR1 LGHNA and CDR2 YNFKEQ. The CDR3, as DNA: TGTGCCAGCGGCCAATCGCCTACAGGGGGCTCAGATACGCAGTATTTT. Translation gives CASGQSPTGGSDTQYF.

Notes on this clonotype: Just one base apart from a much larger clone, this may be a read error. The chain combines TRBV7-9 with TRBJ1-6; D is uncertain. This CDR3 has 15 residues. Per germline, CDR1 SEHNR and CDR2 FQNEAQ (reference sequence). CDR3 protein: CVSSLWVAYNSPLHF. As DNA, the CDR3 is TGTGTCAGCAGCTTATGGGTGGCCTATAATTCACCCCTCCACTTT.

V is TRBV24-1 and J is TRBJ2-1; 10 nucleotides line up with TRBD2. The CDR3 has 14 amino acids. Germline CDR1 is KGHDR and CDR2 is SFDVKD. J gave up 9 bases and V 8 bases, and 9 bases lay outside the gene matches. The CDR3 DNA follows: TGTGCCACCATGCCGGGACTAGCGTCGTCTGAGCAGTTCTTC. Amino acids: CATMPGLASSEQFF.

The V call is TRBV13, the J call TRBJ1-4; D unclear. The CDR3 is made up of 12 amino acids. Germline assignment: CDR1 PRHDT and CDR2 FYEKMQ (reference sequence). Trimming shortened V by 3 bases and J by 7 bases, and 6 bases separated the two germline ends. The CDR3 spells CASSFQVEKLFF. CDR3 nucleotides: TGTGCCAGCAGCTTCCAGGTTGAAAAACTGTTTTTT.

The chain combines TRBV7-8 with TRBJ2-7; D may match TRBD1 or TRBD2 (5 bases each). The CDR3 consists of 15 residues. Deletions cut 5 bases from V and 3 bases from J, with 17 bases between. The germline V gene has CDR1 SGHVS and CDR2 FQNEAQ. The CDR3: CASSPPNWDGYEQYF. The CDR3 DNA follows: TGTGCCAGCAGCCCACCCAACTGGGACGGCTACGAGCAGTACTTC.

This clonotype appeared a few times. The CDR3 spells CASSFPAGGSATDTQYF. The CDR3 DNA sequence: TGCGCCAGCAGCTTCCCTGCTGGCGGGAGTGCCACAGATACGCAGTATTTT. The V gene is TRBV5-1, the J gene TRBJ2-3, with 7 positions matching TRBD2. CDR1 and CDR2 (germline): SGHRS, YFSETQ. The CDR3 spans 17 residues. The J segment lost 2 bases and the V segment lost 2 bases, leaving 11 bases of the junction unmatched. The complete variable domain, with remaining parts taken from reference TRBV5-1 and TRBJ2-3, reads KAGVTQTPRYLIKTRGQQVTLSCSPISGHRSVSWYQQTPGQGLQFLFEYFSETQRNKGNFPGRFSGRQFSNSRSEMNVSTLELGDSALYLCASSFPAGGSATDTQYFGPGTRLTVL.

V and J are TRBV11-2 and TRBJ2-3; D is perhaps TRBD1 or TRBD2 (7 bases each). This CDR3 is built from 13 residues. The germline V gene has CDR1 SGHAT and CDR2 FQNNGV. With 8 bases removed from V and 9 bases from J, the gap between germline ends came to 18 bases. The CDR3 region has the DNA TGTGCCAGCGGCGAACAGGGGAGGGGGACGCAGTATTTT. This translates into CASGEQGRGTQYF.

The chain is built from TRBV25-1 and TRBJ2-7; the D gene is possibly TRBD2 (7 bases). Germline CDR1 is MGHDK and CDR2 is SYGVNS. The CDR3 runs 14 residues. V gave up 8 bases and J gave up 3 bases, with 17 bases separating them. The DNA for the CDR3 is TGTGCCAGCTGTTGCCGGGGGGCCGACTACGAGCAGTACTTC. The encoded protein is CASCCRGADYEQYF.

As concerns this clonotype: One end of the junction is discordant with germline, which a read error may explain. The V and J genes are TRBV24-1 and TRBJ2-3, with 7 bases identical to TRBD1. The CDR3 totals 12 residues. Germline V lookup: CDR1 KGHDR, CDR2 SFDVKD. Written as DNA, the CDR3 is TGTGCCACCGCCGGGACAGATGATACGCGGTATTTT. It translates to CATAGTDDTRYF.